This TCR beta chain is from a study of shared clonotypes between healthy human individuals. Method: immunoSEQ multiplex PCR; TCRdb's copy keeps in-frame clones and lacks some. The sample carries roughly 2,000,000 clones, around 95% recorded once. Terminally differentiated effector memory CD45RA+ cells were excluded from the naive CD8 cells, which were CD45RO-negative and positively selected for CCR7. On this clone itself: Other DNA sequences in this specimen translate into the identical CDR3.

Sequences were obtained from naive CD8+ T cells from PBMCs. This receptor was identified in a man aged 18 to 35 in good health. Some clones in this sample may be carry-over from other donors' samples.

The CDR3 DNA is TGCGCCAGCAGCTTGGCCCGGGGCACCTACAATGAGCAGTTCTTC. Residues: CASSLARGTYNEQFF. The genes are TRBV5-1 and TRBJ2-1; the D call may be TRBD1 or TRBD2 (5 bases each). Germline CDR1 reads SGHRS; CDR2 reads YFSETQ. The ends were cut back, 0 bases at V and 2 bases at J, with 9 bases in the middle. CDR3 length: 15 amino acids. Full variable domain (remainder filled in from reference TRBV5-1 and TRBJ2-1): KAGVTQTPRYLIKTRGQQVTLSCSPISGHRSVSWYQQTPGQGLQFLFEYFSETQRNKGNFPGRFSGRQFSNSRSEMNVSTLELGDSALYLCASSLARGTYNEQFFGPGTRLTVL.